Listed below are T cell receptor beta chains from one sample, sequenced in a study of response to subunit inactivated influenza vaccine. TCRdb re-derived calls from the RT-PCR reads in MiXCR, one entry per CDR3 protein. This table holds roughly 760,000 distinct CDR3 sequences, 21% found once. The sample in question was PBMCs from blood, obtained 5 days after vaccination. These TCRs come from a man between 45 and 60 years old who received an inactivated influenza vaccine. The CDR3 runs from the conserved cysteine through the conserved F or W. The D gene is left open where the match is weak. Size values are once, few and many counts, or a class for expanded clones, and some rows have none.

v_gene,d_gene,len,j_gene,abundance,CDR3nt,CDR3aa
TRBV20-1,.,11,TRBJ1-2,few,TGCAGCGTCAGGGTGGCCTATGGCTACACCTTC,CSVRVAYGYTF
TRBV3-1,.,14,TRBJ1-6,.,TGTGCCAGCAGCCAGAGCTCCTATAATTCACCCCTCCACTTT,CASSQSSYNSPLHF
TRBV9,.,14,TRBJ1-1,few,TGTGCCAGCAGCGTAGAGGTGTTGGACACTGAAGCTTTCTTT,CASSVEVLDTEAFF
TRBV20-1,TRBD1,14,TRBJ2-2,.,TGCAGTGCTAGGACCGGGACAGCCACCGGGGAGCTGTTTTTT,CSARTGTATGELFF
TRBV6-1,.,14,TRBJ2-5,.,TGTGCCAGCAGTGTGTACACTAAGGCGGAGACCCAGTACTTC,CASSVYTKAETQYF
TRBV5-1,TRBD1,14,TRBJ2-6,.,TGCGCCACCTCAGGGGGCTCTGGGGCCAACGTCCTGACTTTC,CATSGGSGANVLTF
TRBV6-2/TRBV6-3,.,12,TRBJ2-5,few,TGTGCCAGCAGTTACCAACGAACGACCCAGTACTTC,CASSYQRTTQYF
TRBV11-2,.,15,TRBJ1-6,many,TGTGCCAGCAGCCTACAGGCTAATAGGAATTCACCCCTCCACTTT,CASSLQANRNSPLHF
TRBV6-5,.,13,TRBJ1-2,.,TGTGCCAGCAGTTACTCCCGGGAGCGGGGCTACACCTTC,CASSYSRERGYTF
TRBV12-3/TRBV12-4,TRBD2,15,TRBJ2-1,few,TGTGCCAGCAGTAAACTAGCGAACTCCTACAATGAGCAGTTCTTC,CASSKLANSYNEQFF
TRBV5-1,.,14,TRBJ2-7,.,TGCGCCAGCAGCTCCGGACAGTGGGGCTACGAGCAGTACTTC,CASSSGQWGYEQYF
TRBV2,TRBD2,17,TRBJ2-7,.,TGTGCCAGCAGCGCCCCCAGGGCTAGCGGGAGATCCTACGAGCAGTACTTC,CASSAPRASGRSYEQYF
TRBV5-1,TRBD2,15,TRBJ2-1,.,TGCGCCAGCAGCGGCGGGACTAGCGCTTACAATGAGCAGTTCTTC,CASSGGTSAYNEQFF
TRBV20-1,.,15,TRBJ2-3,.,TGCAGTGCTCAAGACCAGGGGCTAAACACAGATACGCAGTATTTT,CSAQDQGLNTDTQYF
TRBV24-1,.,13,TRBJ2-3,.,TGTGCCACCAGTGTCTCCGGGTCAGATACGCAGTATTTT,CATSVSGSDTQYF
TRBV10-3,.,11,TRBJ2-7,.,TGTGCCATCAGGGAGACCCGGGAGCAGTACTTC,CAIRETREQYF
TRBV6-2/TRBV6-3,.,13,TRBJ1-4,few,TGTGCCAGCGTCCGGTCGACTAATGAAAAACTGTTTTTT,CASVRSTNEKLFF
TRBV12-3/TRBV12-4,.,12,TRBJ1-4,.,TGTGCCAGCAGTGACTCTAATGAAAAACTGTTTTTT,CASSDSNEKLFF
TRBV20-1,.,13,TRBJ1-3,few,TGCAGTGCTAGAATTGGTCCCGGAAACACCATATATTTT,CSARIGPGNTIYF
TRBV5-1,TRBD2,17,TRBJ2-2,few,TGCGCCAGCAGCCTGGGACTAGCGGGAGAGGCCACCGGGGAGCTGTTTTTT,CASSLGLAGEATGELFF
TRBV6-1,.,14,TRBJ1-2,many,TGTGCCAGCAGTGACGGAGTTACTAACTATGGCTACACCTTC,CASSDGVTNYGYTF
TRBV4-1,.,16,TRBJ1-4,.,TGCGCCAGCAGCCACCCCGGGACCTCGAGGGGCGAAAAACTGTTTTTT,CASSHPGTSRGEKLFF
TRBV6-2/TRBV6-3,TRBD1,16,TRBJ1-1,.,TGTGCCAGCAGTCAACCTATAGCGACAGGGATCACTGAAGCTTTCTTT,CASSQPIATGITEAFF
TRBV7-9,.,14,TRBJ1-4,.,TGTGCCAGCAGCCCGCCGAACGGCTGGGGAAAACTGTTTTTT,CASSPPNGWGKLFF
TRBV10-3,TRBD1,16,TRBJ2-3,many,TGTGCCATCAGCAACTCTTGGGACAGGGGGCAAGATACGCAGTATTTT,CAISNSWDRGQDTQYF
TRBV15,TRBD1,13,TRBJ2-7,few,TGTGCCACCAGCATCGGGACAGGGGACGAGCAGTACTTC,CATSIGTGDEQYF
TRBV4-1,.,18,TRBJ2-7,.,TGCGCCAGCAGCCAAGATAAGGCCAGGCACAAAAGGGGCTACGAGCAGTACTTC,CASSQDKARHKRGYEQYF
TRBV10-3,TRBD1,14,TRBJ2-7,.,TGTGCCATCAGTGAGTCAGGACAGGGATACGAGCAGTACTTC,CAISESGQGYEQYF
TRBV3-1,.,15,TRBJ2-3,few,TGTGCCAGCAGCCACAAGGGGGGAGGGGCGGATACGCAGTATTTT,CASSHKGGGADTQYF
TRBV28,TRBD1,16,TRBJ1-1,.,TGTGCCAGCAGATTTCCAGGGGGAACTATGAACACTGAAGCTTTCTTT,CASRFPGGTMNTEAFF
TRBV2,.,10,TRBJ2-1,.,TGTGCCAGCAGGCTCGATGAGCAGTTCTTC,CASRLDEQFF
TRBV12-3/TRBV12-4,.,11,TRBJ2-7,few,TGTGCCAGCAGTCCACAAGGACAGCAGTACTTC,CASSPQGQQYF
TRBV5-1,.,15,TRBJ2-3,.,TGCGCCAGCAGCTTGCGGGCCAGAGGGGAAGATACGCAGTATTTT,CASSLRARGEDTQYF
TRBV29-1,TRBD1,13,TRBJ2-7,.,TGCAGCGTTGAGATTGGGACAGGGCTCGAGCAGTACTTC,CSVEIGTGLEQYF
TRBV4-2,TRBD2,15,TRBJ2-1,.,TGTGCCAGCCGCCGGGACTATAGCTCCTACAATGAGCAGTTCTTC,CASRRDYSSYNEQFF
TRBV6-4,TRBD2,18,TRBJ2-7,.,TGTGCCAGCAGTGGGCCGGGACTAGCGGGAGGTATCTCCTACGAGCAGTACTTC,CASSGPGLAGGISYEQYF
TRBV28,.,14,TRBJ1-3,.,TGTGCCAGCAAAACCCGACAGGCTCTAAACACCATATATTTT,CASKTRQALNTIYF
TRBV10-3,TRBD2,16,TRBJ2-7,.,TGTGCCATCAGTGAAGGACTAGCGGGGGTCTCCTACGAGCAGTACTTC,CAISEGLAGVSYEQYF
TRBV6-4,.,12,TRBJ2-7,.,TGTGCCAGCACAGCGACCCTCGGGGAGCAGTACTTC,CASTATLGEQYF
TRBV20-1,TRBD1,12,TRBJ2-7,.,TGCAGTGTGGTGGCAGGGGGTGACGAGCAGTACTTC,CSVVAGGDEQYF
TRBV18,TRBD1,17,TRBJ1-6,.,TGTGCCAGCTCACCCAGACAGGGGAGCCCCTTTCGGTCACCCCTCCACTTT,CASSPRQGSPFRSPLHF
TRBV11-2,.,14,TRBJ2-5,many,TGTGCCAGCAGGGAACAGGTGTACCAAGAGACCCAGTACTTC,CASREQVYQETQYF
TRBV5-1,.,15,TRBJ1-5,few,TGCGCCAGCAGCTTGGCCCGTCTCTTAAATCAGCCCCAGCATTTT,CASSLARLLNQPQHF
TRBV20-1,TRBD2,14,TRBJ2-7,few,TGCAGTGCTAGAGATATGGGAGGGTCCTACGAGCAGTACTTC,CSARDMGGSYEQYF
TRBV7-9,.,13,TRBJ2-7,many,TGTGCCAGCAGCTTCTCCGACCGCTACGAGCAGTACTTC,CASSFSDRYEQYF
TRBV4-2,TRBD2,16,TRBJ2-3,few,TGTGCCAGCAGCCACCTAGCGGGAGAGGGCACAGATACGCAGTATTTT,CASSHLAGEGTDTQYF
TRBV11-2,TRBD1,15,TRBJ1-6,once,TGTGCCAGCAGCCTAAGCCCGACAGGGCGATCACCCCTCCACTTT,CASSLSPTGRSPLHF
TRBV5-1,.,18,TRBJ2-3,.,TGCGCCAGCAGCTTGTATTATAGCGTGCGGGATAGCACAGATACGCAGTATTTT,CASSLYYSVRDSTDTQYF
TRBV20-1,TRBD2,14,TRBJ2-7,.,TGCAGTGCTTCAGGAGCGGGAGACCCCTACGAGCAGTACTTC,CSASGAGDPYEQYF
TRBV4-3,.,17,TRBJ1-1,.,TGCGCCAGCAGCCAAAGAATGTGGGGAGGGAGGAGCACTGAAGCTTTCTTT,CASSQRMWGGRSTEAFF
TRBV6-5,TRBD1,15,TRBJ1-1,.,TGTGCCAGCAGTTACGCAGGGGGCTTGAACACTGAAGCTTTCTTT,CASSYAGGLNTEAFF